Listed below are T cell receptor beta chains from one sample, sequenced in a study of low-dose radiotherapy and immunotherapy resistance in tumors. Using its own MiXCR run on the reads, TCRdb lists one record per CDR3 protein. The repertoire holds 55,000 to 65,000 distinct CDR3 sequences, around 27% seen once, with 6% to 7% in the top ten. Specimen: PBMCs, collected before treatment. These receptors all stem from a male donor with rectosigmoid adenocarcinoma. Both conserved end residues are part of each CDR3. Each record gives: V gene, D gene, J gene, clone size, CDR3 DNA, CDR3 protein. The D gene is left open where the match is weak. The size field is filled for only some rows; it gives once, few, many or a size class.

TRBV21-1	NA	TRBJ1-2	many	TGTGCCAGCAGCAAAGGGCAGGGACTAACTAACTATGGCTACACCTTC	CASSKGQGLTNYGYTF
TRBV29-1	TRBD2	TRBJ2-7	many	TGCAGCGTTGTTTCCGACAGAAGGGAGTTAGCGGGAGAGCTATCCTACGAGCAGTACTTC	CSVVSDRRELAGELSYEQYF
TRBV7-9	NA	TRBJ1-1	many	TGTGCCAGCATCTGGCAGGGCAACACTGAAGCTTTCTTT	CASIWQGNTEAFF
TRBV7-2	NA	TRBJ1-6	many	TGTGCCAGCAGCGCGGCAGGGGAGATAAGGGCACCCCTCCACTTT	CASSAAGEIRAPLHF
TRBV6-8	TRBD2	TRBJ2-3	many	TGTGCCAGCGGGACTAGCGGGAGTATCACAGATACGCAGTATTTT	CASGTSGSITDTQYF
TRBV4-2	TRBD2	TRBJ2-5	many	TGTGCCAGCAGCCAAGAGGTAGCGGGGTGGGAAGAGACCCAGTACTTC	CASSQEVAGWEETQYF
TRBV7-9	NA	TRBJ2-4	many	TGTGCCAGCAGCGCCGGGCCCCTAACTGAACTAGCCAAAAACATTCAGTACTTC	CASSAGPLTELAKNIQYF
TRBV12-3/TRBV12-4	NA	TRBJ2-5	many	TGTGCCAGCAGAGTTAGGGGTGGGGAGACCCAGTACTTC	CASRVRGGETQYF
TRBV12-3/TRBV12-4	NA	TRBJ2-4	many	TGTGCCAGCAGTTTAGGTTTGAGTGGAGTACTAGCCAAAAACATTCAGTACTTC	CASSLGLSGVLAKNIQYF
TRBV6-7	NA	TRBJ2-7	NA	TGTGCCAGCAGTTACTCGAACTCGGGGGTCTACGAGCAGTACTTC	CASSYSNSGVYEQYF
TRBV24-1	NA	TRBJ2-5	many	TGTGCCACCAGTGAAACTCCAGGGGCCCATGACCAAGAGACCCAGTACTTC	CATSETPGAHDQETQYF
TRBV28	NA	TRBJ1-4	large	TGTGCCAGCAGGGGAATAACTAATGAAAAACTGTTTTTT	CASRGITNEKLFF
TRBV2	TRBD1	TRBJ1-1	many	TGTGCCAGCAGCGGTCCGGGACAGGGTGGAACTGAAGCTTTCTTT	CASSGPGQGGTEAFF
TRBV4-2	TRBD1	TRBJ2-4	many	TGTGCCAGCAGCCAAGTTGGGAAGGACAGGGTAAACATTCAGTACTTC	CASSQVGKDRVNIQYF
TRBV11-1	TRBD2	TRBJ2-2	NA	TGTGCCAGCAGCAACAGCGGGACGAACACCGGGGAGCTGTTTTTT	CASSNSGTNTGELFF
TRBV10-3	TRBD2	TRBJ2-7	many	TGTGCCATCAGTGAGTCCAGCGGGGCGAACCTCTACGAGCAGTACTTC	CAISESSGANLYEQYF
TRBV20-1	NA	TRBJ2-1	many	TGCAGTGCTAGAGCCCCAGCCCAAGGGGATGAGCAGTTCTTC	CSARAPAQGDEQFF
TRBV7-9	NA	TRBJ1-4	many	TGTGCCAGCAGCTTCTCAGGGGCCCCAGAAAAACTGTTTTTT	CASSFSGAPEKLFF
TRBV4-1	NA	TRBJ2-7	many	TGCGCCAGCAGCCAAGATCAGGGGAGCTCCTACGAGCAGTACTTC	CASSQDQGSSYEQYF
TRBV28	NA	TRBJ2-3	few	TGTGCCAGCAGTGGGACAGCCGGGACTAAAGATACGCAGTATTTT	CASSGTAGTKDTQYF
TRBV19	NA	TRBJ1-6	few	TGTGCCAGTAGTAGCACCATGAGGAGCTCCTATAATTCACCCCTCCACTTT	CASSSTMRSSYNSPLHF
TRBV7-2	NA	TRBJ1-3	many	TGTGCCAGCAGCTTAGTTTCTGGTACTTTCTCTGGAAACACCATATATTTT	CASSLVSGTFSGNTIYF
TRBV24-1	NA	TRBJ2-1	many	TGTGCCACCAGTGACCCCTCCCCAGGGTTCAATGAGCAGTTCTTC	CATSDPSPGFNEQFF